Listed below are T cell receptor beta chains from one sample, sequenced in a study of T-cell memory formation after mild COVID-19. TCRdb redid the calling of the 5' RACE reads with MiXCR, one entry per CDR3 protein. The sample contains about 390,000 distinct CDR3 sequences, roughly 21% of which appear only once. Sequenced: PBMCs or a T cell subset sorted from them (not recorded which). The receptor set was obtained from an adult woman who had mild COVID-19 (a few samples of this study predate the infection). Cell type and time point are not known. CDR3s include the opening cysteine and the closing phenylalanine or tryptophan. The D gene is left open where the match is weak. The listing skips clone size in some rows; elsewhere it reads once, few, many or a size class.

DNA: TGCAGCGTTAAGGCGTTCTCCTACAATGAGCAGTTCTTC
CDR3: CSVKAFSYNEQFF
D: .
J: TRBJ2-1
size: .
V: TRBV29-1

DNA: TGTGCCAGCAGCTTCCACGGGACAGACAATGAGCAGTTCTTC
CDR3: CASSFHGTDNEQFF
D: TRBD1
J: TRBJ2-1
size: few
V: TRBV7-8

DNA: TGCAGTGCCATCCCCGGGGACACCCCAGAGACCCAGTACTTC
CDR3: CSAIPGDTPETQYF
D: .
J: TRBJ2-5
size: many
V: TRBV20-1

DNA: TGTGCCACCAGCAGAGATATGGCGGGAGTGGAGACCCAGTACTTC
CDR3: CATSRDMAGVETQYF
D: TRBD2
J: TRBJ2-5
size: few
V: TRBV15

DNA: TGCGCCAGCAGCCAAGACGGGGGGAACACTGAAGCTTTCTTT
CDR3: CASSQDGGNTEAFF
D: .
J: TRBJ1-1
size: few
V: TRBV4-1

DNA: TGTGCCAGCAGCGTACTAGCGGAAAGCTCCTACGAGCAGTACTTC
CDR3: CASSVLAESSYEQYF
D: TRBD2
J: TRBJ2-7
size: few
V: TRBV9

DNA: TGTGCCAGCAGCGAGGAGGGGACGGTCTATGGCTACACCTTC
CDR3: CASSEEGTVYGYTF
D: .
J: TRBJ1-2
size: .
V: TRBV7-2

DNA: TGTGCCAGCAGCCAAGATCAACGGGGTCAGAATAGCAATCAGCCCCAGCATTTT
CDR3: CASSQDQRGQNSNQPQHF
D: .
J: TRBJ1-5
size: few
V: TRBV3-1

DNA: TGCGCCAGCAGCATACAGACAGGGTCGGACACTGAAGCTTTCTTT
CDR3: CASSIQTGSDTEAFF
D: TRBD1
J: TRBJ1-1
size: many
V: TRBV5-1

DNA: TGTGCCAGCTTCGGGTATAGGCTAGAGGAGGACGGGGAGCTGTTTTTT
CDR3: CASFGYRLEEDGELFF
D: .
J: TRBJ2-2
size: few
V: TRBV6-4

DNA: TGCAGCGTCGCACACCAAACTGGGGCCAACGTCCTGACTTTC
CDR3: CSVAHQTGANVLTF
D: .
J: TRBJ2-6
size: .
V: TRBV29-1

DNA: TGCAGCGTTGATCTGGGGAATACCGGGGAGCTGTTTTTT
CDR3: CSVDLGNTGELFF
D: .
J: TRBJ2-2
size: .
V: TRBV29-1

DNA: TGTGCCTGGAGTGTACTCTTAGAAAATGAGCAGTTCTTC
CDR3: CAWSVLLENEQFF
D: .
J: TRBJ2-1
size: .
V: TRBV30

DNA: TGTGCCAGCAGCCGCGCGGGACTAGCGGGCTTTAGCACAGATACGCAGTATTTT
CDR3: CASSRAGLAGFSTDTQYF
D: TRBD2
J: TRBJ2-3
size: few
V: TRBV6-5

DNA: TGTGCCAGCAGCGAGGGGGCAGGCCCCCCATGGGGAGAGACCCAGTACTTC
CDR3: CASSEGAGPPWGETQYF
D: TRBD1
J: TRBJ2-5
size: many
V: TRBV5-4

DNA: TGTGCCACCAGCAGAAGGGACAGGGTCTACGAGCAGTACTTC
CDR3: CATSRRDRVYEQYF
D: TRBD1
J: TRBJ2-7
size: few
V: TRBV15

DNA: TGTGCCAGCAGTTTTACTAGCGCATCCTACGAGCAGTACTTC
CDR3: CASSFTSASYEQYF
D: TRBD2
J: TRBJ2-7
size: .
V: TRBV12-3/TRBV12-4

DNA: TGTGCCAGCAGCTCGGGGCTATTGGACATTCAGTACTTC
CDR3: CASSSGLLDIQYF
D: .
J: TRBJ2-4
size: .
V: TRBV7-9

DNA: TGCAGCTCTGTCGCCAGGCCGGGGACCAATGAGCAGTTCTTC
CDR3: CSSVARPGTNEQFF
D: .
J: TRBJ2-1
size: few
V: TRBV29-1

DNA: TGCGCCAGCAGCCAACAGGACTGGGGGTTAGAGACCCAGTACTTC
CDR3: CASSQQDWGLETQYF
D: .
J: TRBJ2-5
size: .
V: TRBV4-1

DNA: TGTGCCAGCAGCCCCGGTCATAGATCCTATAATTCACCCCTCCACTTT
CDR3: CASSPGHRSYNSPLHF
D: .
J: TRBJ1-6
size: many
V: TRBV6-5

DNA: TGTGCCAGCAGGAGCCGTGGCGGGGGGGCCAGCACCGGGGAGCTGTTTTTT
CDR3: CASRSRGGGASTGELFF
D: TRBD2
J: TRBJ2-2
size: few
V: TRBV2

DNA: TGTGCCACCATTCACTCCGGGGTTAACTTC
CDR3: CATIHSGVNF
D: .
J: TRBJ2-7
size: .
V: TRBV24-1

DNA: TGTGCCAGCAGCTTAAGGCAAACCGGTAGCACAGATACGCAGTATTTT
CDR3: CASSLRQTGSTDTQYF
D: .
J: TRBJ2-3
size: few
V: TRBV7-9

DNA: TGTGCCAGCAGTTTATTAGGGGGGCGGACAGATACGCAGTATTTT
CDR3: CASSLLGGRTDTQYF
D: .
J: TRBJ2-3
size: .
V: TRBV27

DNA: TGTGCCAGCAGTCCCGGGACTAGGTACCACGAGCAGTACTTC
CDR3: CASSPGTRYHEQYF
D: TRBD2
J: TRBJ2-7
size: .
V: TRBV6-5

DNA: TGTGCCAGCAGATCCTACACGAACACCGGGGAGCTGTTTTTT
CDR3: CASRSYTNTGELFF
D: .
J: TRBJ2-2
size: .
V: TRBV6-2/TRBV6-3

DNA: TGCGCCAGCAGCAGGGGACAGGGGTCTAGCACAGATACGCAGTATTTT
CDR3: CASSRGQGSSTDTQYF
D: TRBD1
J: TRBJ2-3
size: .
V: TRBV5-1

DNA: TGTGCCAGCAGTAGACAGGGGAACTATGGCTACACCTTC
CDR3: CASSRQGNYGYTF
D: TRBD1
J: TRBJ1-2
size: many
V: TRBV12-3/TRBV12-4

DNA: TGTGCCAGCAGCTTACACTCCGGGACCCACAATGAGCAGTTCTTC
CDR3: CASSLHSGTHNEQFF
D: .
J: TRBJ2-1
size: many
V: TRBV7-2

DNA: TGTGCCAGCAGCTTAATGTCAGAGACCCAGTACTTC
CDR3: CASSLMSETQYF
D: .
J: TRBJ2-5
size: few
V: TRBV7-9

DNA: TGTGCCAGCAGCGTACTTCCTAGCGGGGTGCGCCCCTACGAGCAGTACTTC
CDR3: CASSVLPSGVRPYEQYF
D: TRBD2
J: TRBJ2-7
size: few
V: TRBV9

DNA: TGCGCCAGCAGCGTAGCGGGAGGGCCGGCAGATACGCAGTATTTT
CDR3: CASSVAGGPADTQYF
D: TRBD2
J: TRBJ2-3
size: .
V: TRBV5-1

DNA: TGTGCCAGCACCCCCCCACGTCCCGCGTCCGAGCAGTACTTC
CDR3: CASTPPRPASEQYF
D: .
J: TRBJ2-7
size: few
V: TRBV12-3/TRBV12-4

DNA: TGTGCCAGCAGTCCCCCCAGGCCCTATCTTGGGGGCTACACCTTC
CDR3: CASSPPRPYLGGYTF
D: .
J: TRBJ1-2
size: few
V: TRBV28

DNA: TGCGCCAGCAGCGATCGTGACTCGAACACTGAAGCTTTCTTT
CDR3: CASSDRDSNTEAFF
D: .
J: TRBJ1-1
size: .
V: TRBV5-1

DNA: TGTGCCACCAGTGGCGGACGGCAGAACACTGAAGCTTTCTTT
CDR3: CATSGGRQNTEAFF
D: .
J: TRBJ1-1
size: .
V: TRBV24-1

DNA: TGTGCCTTAGGCCAGGGGGCAGGTCCGCAGTATTTT
CDR3: CALGQGAGPQYF
D: TRBD1
J: TRBJ2-3
size: .
V: TRBV13

DNA: TGTGCCAGCAGCTATGTTAGGGGTGGCTACACCTTC
CDR3: CASSYVRGGYTF
D: .
J: TRBJ1-2
size: .
V: TRBV7-9

DNA: TGTGCCAGCAGTTTAAGGCGGGAGGGCCGGGAGACCCAGTACTTC
CDR3: CASSLRREGRETQYF
D: TRBD2
J: TRBJ2-5
size: .
V: TRBV12-3/TRBV12-4

DNA: TGTGCCAGCAGTCTCACAGGGGGCAGCTCCTACGAGCAGTACTTC
CDR3: CASSLTGGSSYEQYF
D: TRBD1
J: TRBJ2-7
size: .
V: TRBV6-2/TRBV6-3

DNA: TGTGCCAGCAGTGAATTCCTGAGTCCAGGCGAAAAACTGTTTTTT
CDR3: CASSEFLSPGEKLFF
D: .
J: TRBJ1-4
size: few
V: TRBV25-1

DNA: TGTGCCAGCAGCCGTAGCCCGGGACTAGCGACCGATGAGCAGTTCTTC
CDR3: CASSRSPGLATDEQFF
D: TRBD2
J: TRBJ2-1
size: few
V: TRBV7-2

DNA: TGTGCCAGCAGCTTAGGAGCAGGGGGCATAGGTAATGAGCAGTTCTTC
CDR3: CASSLGAGGIGNEQFF
D: TRBD1
J: TRBJ2-1
size: .
V: TRBV7-8

DNA: TGTGCCAGCAGCAGACAAGGGAGCAAAAACATTCAGTACTTC
CDR3: CASSRQGSKNIQYF
D: .
J: TRBJ2-4
size: .
V: TRBV3-1